The 5 T cell receptor beta chains listed next were all sequenced from one sample in a study of cytomegalovirus exposure and HLA in healthy donors. PCR amplification relied on 60 Vbeta primers (plus 13 Jbeta primers). The protocol was immunoSEQ multiplex PCR, while the TCRdb copy is restricted to in-frame clones and leaves out a portion. The sample consists of about 140,000 clones, around two thirds of them appearing once. Sample: PBMCs. These receptors all come from a male donor in good health and CMV-seronegative.

CDR3 coding DNA: TGTGCCAGCAGTTATAGCATAGGGGGAGCAACTGAAGCTTTCTTT. This gives the protein CASSYSIGGATEAFF. The gene calls are TRBV6-5 and TRBJ1-1; D is perhaps TRBD1 (6 bases). The CDR3 extends over 15 amino acids. V shed 3 bases and J shed 5 bases, with 16 bases lying between them. Looked up from germline, CDR1 is MNHEY and CDR2 is SVGAGI.

This clone was seen only a few times. The gene calls are TRBV7-8 and TRBJ2-3, with D tentatively TRBD2 (5 bases). Germline CDR1 and CDR2: SGHVS and FQNEAQ. The CDR3 contains 16 residues. V lost 2 bases to trimming and J lost 0 bases, with 12 bases between them. The CDR3 nucleotides read TGTGCCAGCAGCTTAAATCAGAGGGTTAGCACAGATACGCAGTATTTT. Protein: CASSLNQRVSTDTQYF. Full variable domain (rest looked up from reference TRBV7-8 and TRBJ2-3): GAGVSQSPRYKVAKRGQDVALRCDPISGHVSLFWYQQALGQGPEFLTYFQNEAQLDKSGLPSDRFFAERPEGSVSTLKIQRTQQEDSAVYLCASSLNQRVSTDTQYFGPGTRLTVL.

The J gene is TRBJ1-6, the V gene TRBV5-1, with 8 bases matching TRBD1. CDR1 is SGHRS and CDR2 is YFSETQ in the germline V gene. The CDR3 has 14 amino acids. V gave up 4 bases and J gave up 10 bases; unmatched junction bases: 7. The CDR3 DNA sequence: TGCGCCAGCAGCCCCGACAGGGGAAGCTCACCCCTCCACTTT. Translating it yields CASSPDRGSSPLHF. Full variable domain (missing parts from reference TRBV5-1 and TRBJ1-6): KAGVTQTPRYLIKTRGQQVTLSCSPISGHRSVSWYQQTPGQGLQFLFEYFSETQRNKGNFPGRFSGRQFSNSRSEMNVSTLELGDSALYLCASSPDRGSSPLHFGNGTRLTVT.

The chain employs TRBV7-2 and TRBJ1-6, with unresolved D. CDR3 length equals 13 residues. The germline gives CDR1 SGHTA, CDR2 FQGNSA. Trimming took 1 base from V and 10 from J, leaving 8 bases between them. CDR3 nucleotides: TGTGCCAGCAGCTTAGGACATGAATCACCCCTCCACTTT. This codes for CASSLGHESPLHF.

The chain employs TRBV2 and TRBJ1-2, with D possibly matching TRBD1 (6 bases). The germline V gene encodes CDR1 SNHLY and CDR2 FYNNEI. This CDR3 comprises 17 residues. Trimming cost V 3 bases and J 11 bases, with 28 bases left between them. CDR3 nucleotide sequence: TGTGCCAGCAGTGAGAGGGGCTACCGGACAGATGAACGCGGTTACACCTTC. Its protein is CASSERGYRTDERGYTF.